This TCR beta chain was sequenced during a study of T-cell memory formation after mild COVID-19. Points from the study as a whole: Clones shrinking between day 15 and 85 showed a balanced CD4/CD8 split, and those that grew later tilted toward CD4+. The appearance of some responding clones in pre-infection memory suggested that cross-reactive memory joined.

MiXCR, applied by TCRdb to the 5' RACE reads, yields one record per CDR3 protein. This table holds more than 250,000 distinct CDR3 sequences, approximately 19% found once. Turning to this clonotype: As yet, its antigen is unknown.

V lost 1 base and J lost 3, with 16 bases in between. The germline V gene has CDR1 SEHNR and CDR2 FQNEAQ (reference sequence). The length of the CDR3 is 17 residues. The sequence derives from a man aged 18 to 35 who had mild COVID-19 (a few samples of this study predate the infection). Cell type and time point are not known. The sequencing sample was made of PBMCs or a T cell subset sorted from them (not recorded which). The V call is TRBV7-9, the J call TRBJ1-5; D perhaps matches TRBD1 (5 bases). The CDR3 coding sequence is TGTGCCAGCAGCTTAGTATGGGACTTTTTCTCCAATCAGCCCCAGCATTTT. Translation: CASSLVWDFFSNQPQHF.